These 32 T cell receptor beta chains share one sample of origin, sequenced in a study of cytomegalovirus exposure and HLA in healthy donors. The PCR contained 60 Vbeta and 13 Jbeta primers. The repertoire was sequenced with immunoSEQ multiplex PCR; TCRdb's copy has only in-frame clones and lacks some. The table has 50,000 to 55,000 clones, around three fifths seen once. Material: PBMCs. These TCRs come from a human donor in good health.

Only a few counts were recorded for this clone. The chain is built from TRBV2 and TRBJ1-1; D not certain. The CDR3 is 14 residues long. Germline CDR1 SNHLY, CDR2 FYNNEI. V lost 3 bases, J lost 1 base, and 9 bases lay in between. The CDR3 DNA follows: TGTGCCAGCAGTGACCAAAGAGGGAACACTGAAGCTTTCTTT. Translated: CASSDQRGNTEAFF.

The chain links TRBV6-5 to TRBJ1-6, with D perhaps TRBD1 (5 bases). V was clipped by 4 bases and J by 8 bases, with 18 bases between them. There are 16 residues in the CDR3. Germline V lookup: CDR1 MNHEY, CDR2 SVGAGI. Written as DNA, the CDR3 is TGTGCCAGCAGTTCCTCCGGGTCCCAGGGTTATTCACCCCTCCACTTT. Residues: CASSSSGSQGYSPLHF.

V usage is TRBV15 and J usage is TRBJ1-1; 8 bases are a match to TRBD1. V lost 3 bases and J lost 1; bases outside the gene matches: 10. Germline V lookup: CDR1 LNHNV, CDR2 YYDKDF (reference sequence). The CDR3 extends over 17 amino acids. The CDR3 DNA follows: TGTGCCACCAGCAGCAGAACCGCAGGGGGCCGGAACACTGAAGCTTTCTTT. Translating gives CATSSRTAGGRNTEAFF.

A few counts support this clone. V gene TRBV5-5 combines with J gene TRBJ1-1; D is undetermined. The germline CDR1 and CDR2 sequences are SGHKS and YYEKEE (reference sequence). The CDR3 has 16 residues. Trimming cost V 1 base and J 0 bases, with 13 bases left between them. CDR3 sequence: CASSLLSTVLNTEAFF. CDR3 DNA: TGTGCCAGCAGCTTGTTATCAACAGTTCTGAACACTGAAGCTTTCTTT. Variable domain in full (rest from reference TRBV5-5 and TRBJ1-1): DAGVTQSPTHLIKTRGQQVTLRCSPISGHKSVSWYQQVLGQGPQFIFQYYEKEERGRGNFPDRFSARQFPNYSSELNVNALLLGDSALYLCASSLLSTVLNTEAFFGQGTRLTVV.

The chain uses TRBV7-2 and TRBJ1-1; 7 bases fit TRBD1. Per the germline V gene, CDR1 is SGHTA and CDR2 is FQGNSA. V was clipped by 0 bases and J by 8 bases; unmatched bases: 6. There are 14 residues in the CDR3. CDR3 region: CASSLAGGGMEAFF. CDR3 nucleotides: TGTGCCAGCAGCTTAGCAGGGGGCGGAATGGAAGCTTTCTTT.

The gene calls are TRBV29-1 and TRBJ1-1; 7 bases are shared with TRBD1. Germline CDR1 is SQVTM and CDR2 is ANQGSEA. CDR3 length: 12 residues. V lost 6 bases to trimming and J lost 1 base; unmatched junction nucleotides: 2. CDR3 in amino acids: CSVQGTNTEAFF. CDR3 bases: TGCAGCGTACAGGGGACGAACACTGAAGCTTTCTTT.

This clone has only a few counts. This chain uses TRBV15 with TRBJ1-4; 8 bases are a match to TRBD1. The CDR3 contains 17 residues. CDR1 LNHNV and CDR2 YYDKDF come from the germline V gene (reference sequence). After removal of 0 bases from V and 8 bases from J, the junction contained 11 bases not matched to a gene. The CDR3 loop reads CATSRDDTRTGREKLFF. The DNA of the CDR3 is TGTGCCACCAGCAGAGATGATACTAGGACAGGGAGGGAAAAACTGTTTTTT.

This clone was detected only a few times. V gene TRBV7-2 combines with J gene TRBJ2-7; D is unresolved. CDR3 length: 12 amino acids. The germline V gene encodes CDR1 SGHTA and CDR2 FQGNSA. V was cut by 4 bases and J by 6 bases, with 10 bases left in between. This CDR3 reads CASSSLGVEQYF. In DNA form, the CDR3 reads TGTGCCAGCAGCTCCCTAGGAGTCGAGCAGTACTTC.

The chain combines TRBV9 with TRBJ1-5, with D maybe TRBD1 (5 bases). CDR3 length: 15 residues. Germline CDR1 SGDLS, CDR2 YYNGEE. V was clipped by 3 bases and J by 1 base, with 11 bases between them. CDR3 in DNA: TGTGCCAGCAGCGAGGGGCCCAGGAGCAATCAGCCCCAGCATTTT. Its protein product is CASSEGPRSNQPQHF.

The rearrangement uses TRBV12-5 and TRBJ2-3; TRBD2 matches at 11 bases. This CDR3 is built from 16 residues. V was pared by 3 bases and J by 5 bases, with 7 bases of the junction left unmatched. Germline lookup yields CDR1 LGHNT and CDR2 FRNRAP. The CDR3 DNA follows: TGTGCTAGTGGTTTAAATAGCGGGGGGGGAGGAGATACGCAGTATTTT. It encodes CASGLNSGGGGDTQYF.

The genes are TRBV25-1 and TRBJ1-4; 8 positions agree with TRBD1. CDR1 is MGHDK, CDR2 SYGVNS, per germline. This CDR3 comprises 12 residues. V shed 0 bases and J 13 bases; nucleotides not matched to a gene: 1. CDR3 in DNA: TGTGCCAGCAGTGAATATGACAGGGGACTGTTTTTT. Translating gives CASSEYDRGLFF.

The chain's CDR3 is CASSLSLGGNTDTQYF. The CDR3 region has the DNA TGCGCCAGCAGCTTGTCCTTGGGGGGAAACACAGATACGCAGTATTTT. This rearrangement joins TRBV5-1 to TRBJ2-3; the D gene is possibly TRBD2 (6 bases). The CDR3 sequence is 16 residues long. V gave up 1 base and J gave up 2 bases, with 14 bases separating them. Germline V gene sequence: CDR1 SGHRS, CDR2 YFSETQ.

J is TRBJ1-2 and V is TRBV6-5; D ambiguous. Germline lookup yields CDR1 MNHEY and CDR2 SVGAGI. The CDR3 has 12 residues. The V end lost 0 bases, the J end lost 6 bases, and 5 bases lay between the germline ends. CDR3 in amino acids: CASSYSRDGYTF. CDR3 bases: TGTGCCAGCAGTTACTCGCGGGATGGCTACACCTTC.

This clone was counted between two and nine times. The chain is built from TRBV6-1 and TRBJ2-3; TRBD2 matches at 10 bases. This CDR3 has 16 residues. After removal of 4 bases from V and 2 bases from J, the junction contained 6 bases not matched to a gene. The germline V gene encodes CDR1 MNHNS and CDR2 SASEGT. CDR3 residues: CASSASSGGYTDTQYF. CDR3 in DNA: TGTGCCAGCAGTGCATCTAGCGGGGGTTACACAGATACGCAGTATTTT.

A single count supports this clone. The chain employs TRBV21-1 and TRBJ1-5; no check of the table's D call, TRBD1, against the DNA was made. TRBV21-1 represents a pseudogene. The CDR3 runs 18 residues. The chain's CDR3 is CASSKGTDRGYRNQPQHF. In nucleotides, the CDR3 is TGTGCCAGCAGCAAAGGGACGGACAGGGGATATCGCAATCAGCCCCAGCATTTT.

J is TRBJ1-5 and V is TRBV6-1, with TRBD1 identical over 9 bases. V trimming: 4 bases; J trimming: 7 bases; junction bases outside the gene matches: 2. The CDR3 has 13 residues. Germline loops: CDR1 MNHNS, CDR2 SASEGT. In nucleotides, the CDR3 is TGTGCCAGCAGTGGGGACAGGGCCCAGCCCCAGCATTTT. Protein product: CASSGDRAQPQHF.

The chain links TRBV5-1 to TRBJ2-5; D may be TRBD1 (5 bases). There are 14 residues in the CDR3. The V gene's germline CDR1 is SGHRS and CDR2 YFSETQ. V lost 4 bases to trimming and J lost 4 bases, with 14 bases between them. CDR3: CASSQGQEPETQYF. The CDR3 DNA is TGCGCCAGCAGCCAAGGACAAGAACCAGAGACCCAGTACTTC.

The V gene is TRBV7-9, the J gene TRBJ2-5, with 7 bases matching TRBD1. This CDR3 has 15 amino acids. Germline values: CDR1 SEHNR, CDR2 FQNEAQ (reference sequence). The V segment lost 4 bases and the J segment 2 bases; nucleotides outside the gene matches: 7. The CDR3 reads CASSSGTAFQETQYF. The CDR3 DNA is TGTGCCAGCAGCTCCGGGACAGCCTTTCAAGAGACCCAGTACTTC.

This clone has more than one count but fewer than ten. CDR3 region: CASSQGREGRELFF. CDR3 DNA sequence: TGCGCCAGCAGCCAAGGCCGAGAGGGCCGGGAGCTGTTTTTT. V and J are TRBV4-3 and TRBJ2-2; D is perhaps TRBD2 (5 bases). The germline V and J ends were trimmed by 1 base and 9 bases, with 12 bases remaining between them. Germline CDR1 and CDR2: LGHNA and YSLEER. This CDR3 comprises 14 residues.

This chain uses TRBV27 with TRBJ1-2; D might be TRBD1 (5 bases). This CDR3 has 13 amino acids. Trimming stripped 6 bases from V and 7 bases from J, with 15 bases between. Germline values: CDR1 MNHEY, CDR2 SMNVEV (reference sequence). The CDR3 sequence is CASRGLGGSGYTF. In nucleotides, the CDR3 is TGTGCCAGCAGGGGATTGGGGGGATCTGGCTACACCTTC.

This chain joins TRBV18 and TRBJ1-5; tentatively, D is TRBD1 (5 bases). With 6 bases removed from V and 9 bases from J, the gap between germline ends came to 15 bases. CDR3 length equals 13 residues. Germline V CDR1 and CDR2: KGHSH, LQKENI. In DNA, the CDR3 is TGTGCCAGCTCTCCCCCCGGGGGATGGCCCCAGCATTTT. This gives the protein CASSPPGGWPQHF. Drawing the rest from reference TRBV18 and TRBJ1-5, the complete variable domain is NAGVMQNPRHLVRRRGQEARLRCSPMKGHSHVYWYRQLPEEGLKFMVYLQKENIIDESGMPKERFSAEFPKEGPSILRIQQVVRGDSAAYFCASSPPGGWPQHFGDGTRLSIL.

CDR3 sequence: CASSESSNRDSFRTEAFF. The DNA of the CDR3 is TGCGCCAGCAGTGAGTCGAGCAACCGGGACAGCTTTCGCACTGAAGCTTTCTTT. The chain joins TRBV10-1 to TRBJ1-1; TRBD1 matches 7 bases. V dropped 0 bases and J dropped 4; count of bases not matched to a gene: 14. CDR1 and CDR2 (germline): WNHNN, SYGVQD (reference sequence). This CDR3 is 18 amino acids long.

The genes are TRBV5-6 and TRBJ1-1, with D perhaps TRBD1 (5 bases). Trimming removed 4 bases from V and 8 bases from J, with 27 bases in between. Germline V gene lookup returns CDR1 SGHDT and CDR2 YYEEEE. This CDR3 region has 17 residues. CDR3 nucleotide sequence: TGTGCCAGCAGCCACCAGCGGGGGAGGGGTAGGGGTCAGGAAGCTTTCTTT. It specifies CASSHQRGRGRGQEAFF.

The gene calls are TRBV6-5 and TRBJ1-2; D remains unclear. V was shortened by 4 bases and J by 2 bases, with 8 bases between the two germline ends. Germline V gene sequence: CDR1 MNHEY, CDR2 SVGAGI. This CDR3 spans 13 amino acids. The CDR3 DNA reads TGTGCCAGCAGTTCGAACAGCAACTATGGCTACACCTTC. Protein: CASSSNSNYGYTF.

The chain employs TRBV30 and TRBJ2-1, with 9 nucleotides matching TRBD1. Trimming removed 1 base from V and 5 bases from J; junction bases left unmatched: 6. The germline V gene has CDR1 GTSNPN and CDR2 SVGIG (reference sequence). The CDR3 runs 15 residues. CDR3 protein: CAWSAWTGDNNEQFF. The DNA of the CDR3 is TGTGCCTGGAGTGCGTGGACAGGGGATAACAATGAGCAGTTCTTC.

The chain carries TRBV2 and TRBJ1-4, with 9 bases lining up with TRBD1. V trimming: 3 bases; J trimming: 2 bases; junction bases outside the gene matches: 4. The CDR3 is made up of 16 amino acids. Germline V lookup: CDR1 SNHLY, CDR2 FYNNEI. CDR3 nucleotide sequence: TGTGCCAGCAGTGAGTACAGGGGGCTCACTAATGAAAAACTGTTTTTT. It translates to CASSEYRGLTNEKLFF.

The chain is built from TRBV5-1 and TRBJ2-7; 12 bases match TRBD2. This CDR3 spans 16 amino acids. V was pared by 1 base and J by 1 base, with 3 bases of the junction left unmatched. Looked up from germline, CDR1 is SGHRS and CDR2 is YFSETQ. CDR3 sequence (DNA): TGCGCCAGCAGCTTGACTAGCGGGGGGCAGTCCTACGAGCAGTACTTC. This translates into CASSLTSGGQSYEQYF.

The J gene is TRBJ1-2, the V gene TRBV7-2; 10 bases align to TRBD1. The germline V gene encodes CDR1 SGHTA and CDR2 FQGNSA. The CDR3 has 15 residues. With V trimmed by 1 base and J by 4 bases, 3 bases remained unmatched. CDR3 sequence (DNA): TGTGCCAGCAGCTTAGAGGGACAGGGGATCTATGGCTACACCTTC. Translating gives CASSLEGQGIYGYTF.

This chain joins TRBV19 and TRBJ1-5; the match to TRBD1 covers 11 bases. CDR1 and CDR2 (germline): LNHDA, SQIVND (reference sequence). This CDR3 comprises 14 residues. Unmatched junction bases numbered 3, after V lost 6 bases and J lost 5 bases. Written as DNA, the CDR3 is TGTGCCAGTAGGGACAGGGGGCCCCATCAGCCCCAGCATTTT. Translated: CASRDRGPHQPQHF.

The genes are TRBV6-1 and TRBJ2-3, with 11 bases that match TRBD2. V was pared by 6 bases and J by 6 bases, with 8 bases of the junction left unmatched. Germline V gene sequence: CDR1 MNHNS, CDR2 SASEGT. CDR3 length: 15 amino acids. CDR3 DNA: TGTGCCAGCAGGATAGCGGGGGGGCCTCCCGATACGCAGTATTTT. This translates into CASRIAGGPPDTQYF.

The chain links TRBV10-1 to TRBJ2-7; a weak D match, TRBD1 (6 bases). This CDR3 comprises 17 residues. Trimming took off 2 bases at V and 3 bases at J, with 20 bases between the two ends. The germline V gene encodes CDR1 WNHNN and CDR2 SYGVQD (reference sequence). Here the CDR3 reads CASSEPGDTNEVYEQYF. The DNA for the CDR3 is TGCGCCAGCAGTGAGCCCGGGGACACCAACGAGGTCTACGAGCAGTACTTC.

The genes are TRBV10-3 and TRBJ1-6; 8 bases are a match to TRBD1. The CDR3 contains 20 residues. Losses at the gene ends were 7 bases for V and 0 bases for J; bases not matched to a gene: 17. Germline V CDR1 and CDR2: ENHRY, SYGVKD. CDR3 bases: TGTGCCATCAAAGTAGCGCGGGGGACAGGCGCGAGCTCCTATAATTCACCCCTCCACTTT. Its translation is CAIKVARGTGASSYNSPLHF.